The sequence of this T cell receptor beta chain was determined in a study of CXCR3-negative and CXCR3-positive naive CD8 T cells. Findings and limits, study-wide: Hydrophobicity was higher for TRB CDR3s found in CXCR3-positive naive cells than in CXCR3-negative naive cells.

Germline values: CDR1 SEHNR, CDR2 FQNEAQ (reference sequence). The CDR3 runs to 13 residues. Preparation of TRB cDNA libraries relied on 5' RACE carrying UMI labels. From its re-call of the 5' RACE reads, TCRdb lists each CDR3 protein once, without DNA. This table lists about 120,000 distinct CDR3 sequences. In the case of this clonotype: The antigen remains unidentified.

The gene calls are TRBV7-9 and TRBJ1-1; TCRdb indicates TRBD1, and absent DNA this call remains unverified. This receptor was taken from a human donor in good health. Some clones in this sample may be carry-over from other donors' samples. The sequencing sample was made of naive CXCR3- CD8+ T cells from blood. As for subset: CD45RO-CCR7+CD27+CD95- naive CD8+ T cells lacking CXCR3 (TNR3-). The CDR3 sequence: CASSTPTGVGAFF.